This note documents a single TCR beta chain sequence. Its antigen is not identified. Germline assignment: CDR1 KGHSH and CDR2 LQKENI. CDR3 length: 15 amino acids. These data come from a study of T cells expressing NK-cell markers. Study-wide points: There remained a lack of clarity about HCMV specificity of expanded NKG2C+ T cell clones.

TCRdb reanalyzed the 5' RACE reads, giving one entry per CDR3 protein sequence and no DNA. This listing includes 350,000 to 500,000 distinct CDR3 sequences. The origin of this receptor is a woman between 18 and 70 years old in good health. This chain connects TRBV18 to TRBJ2-7; TCRdb outputs TRBD2, but without DNA this stays unchecked. Material for sequencing was blood T cells: a sorted CD56 or NKG2C T cell subset, CD4+ or CD8+ T cells, or bulk PBMC T cells (not recorded which). CDR3 sequence: CASSPGLAGSGEQYF.